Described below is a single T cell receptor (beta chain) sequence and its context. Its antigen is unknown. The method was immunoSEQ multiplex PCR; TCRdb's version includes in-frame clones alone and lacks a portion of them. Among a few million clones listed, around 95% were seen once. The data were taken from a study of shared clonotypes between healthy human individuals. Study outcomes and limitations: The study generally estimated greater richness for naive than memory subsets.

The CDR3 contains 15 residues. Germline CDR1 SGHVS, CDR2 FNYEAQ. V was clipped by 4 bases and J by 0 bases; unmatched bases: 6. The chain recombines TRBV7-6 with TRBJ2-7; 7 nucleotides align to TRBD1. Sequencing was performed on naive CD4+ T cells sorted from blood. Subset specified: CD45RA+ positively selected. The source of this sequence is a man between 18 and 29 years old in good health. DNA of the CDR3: TGTGCCAGCAGCTCCATACAGGGGAGCTCCTACGAGCAGTACTTC. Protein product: CASSSIQGSSYEQYF.